This T cell receptor (beta chain) was captured by sequencing in a study of blood T cell repertoires in COVID-19. Assay: immunoSEQ multiplex PCR; the TCRdb copy retains only in-frame clones and omits some. The sample contains about 220,000 clones, approximately 90% of which appear only once. V lost 0 bases to trimming and J lost 4 bases, with 14 bases between them. This CDR3 is 16 amino acids long. Looked up from germline, CDR1 is MNHEY and CDR2 is SMNVEV (reference sequence). The sequenced sample was peripheral blood. The sequence derives from a woman in her forties or fifties with COVID-19, enrolled during active disease. This chain uses TRBV27 with TRBJ2-3; a possible D gene is TRBD2 (6 bases). In DNA form, the CDR3 reads TGTGCCAGCAGTTTATCGACGGGGGTTTTCGCAGATACGCAGTATTTT. It encodes CASSLSTGVFADTQYF.